The rows below give T cell receptor beta chains drawn from one sample of a study of blood T cells in healthy people across ages. TCRdb re-analysed the 5' RACE reads in MiXCR, keeping a single row per CDR3 protein. The table lists under 2,000,000 distinct CDR3 sequences, 49% of them singletons. Input material: blood. The receptors were gathered from a woman between 35 and 50 years old in good health. CDR3s include the opening cysteine and the closing phenylalanine or tryptophan. A D gene is named only where the DNA matches it firmly. A row's size may be missing; if present it is once, few, many or a size class.

v_call	j_call	clone_size	d_call	cdr3_aa	cdr3_nt
TRBV29-1	TRBJ2-1	few	.	CSLQGNSYVEQFF	TGCAGCTTGCAGGGAAATTCTTATGTTGAGCAGTTCTTC
TRBV28	TRBJ2-4	.	.	CASSTGFLAKDIQYF	TGTGCCAGCAGCACAGGATTTCTAGCCAAAGACATTCAGTACTTC
TRBV27	TRBJ1-2	few	.	CASSFGGTGGYTF	TGTGCCAGCAGTTTCGGCGGGACTGGCGGCTACACCTTC
TRBV20-1	TRBJ1-6	.	.	CSASRDGAKDSPLHF	TGCAGTGCCTCCAGGGATGGGGCGAAAGACTCACCCCTCCACTTT
TRBV21-1	TRBJ1-1	few	.	CASTWDRGDYTEAFF	TGTGCCAGCACCTGGGACAGGGGAGATTACACTGAAGCTTTCTTT
TRBV6-1	TRBJ1-2	.	TRBD1	CASGTGTGEGYGYTF	TGTGCCAGCGGAACCGGGACAGGGGAGGGCTATGGCTACACCTTC
TRBV20-1	TRBJ2-5	.	.	CSAATGTGQETQYF	TGCAGTGCCGCAACCGGGACTGGACAAGAGACCCAGTACTTC
TRBV6-5	TRBJ1-2	.	TRBD1	CASSSLQGARGYTF	TGTGCCAGCAGTTCCCTCCAGGGGGCGAGGGGCTACACCTTC
TRBV6-2/TRBV6-3	TRBJ2-7	.	TRBD2	CASSIAGGTAGHEQYF	TGTGCCAGCAGTATAGCGGGGGGAACGGCGGGGCACGAGCAGTACTTC
TRBV7-9	TRBJ1-2	few	.	CASSLVGRENYGYTF	TGTGCCAGCAGCTTAGTGGGCAGGGAGAACTATGGCTACACCTTC
TRBV20-1	TRBJ2-5	.	TRBD2	CSARPGLNQETQYF	TGCAGTGCTAGACCGGGACTAAACCAAGAGACCCAGTACTTC
TRBV13	TRBJ2-5	few	TRBD1	CASSLGRQGASEQYF	TGTGCCAGCAGCTTAGGCCGGCAGGGGGCAAGTGAGCAGTACTTC
TRBV7-9	TRBJ2-7	.	TRBD1	CAGSRNRDRDSYEQYF	TGTGCCGGCAGCCGGAACCGGGACAGGGATTCCTACGAGCAGTACTTC
TRBV28	TRBJ2-7	.	.	CASSFGPSPLYEQYF	TGTGCCAGCAGTTTTGGCCCCTCCCCGCTCTACGAGCAGTACTTC
TRBV20-1	TRBJ2-6	.	.	CSASDFSSGANVLTF	TGCAGTGCTAGTGATTTCTCCTCTGGGGCCAACGTCCTGACTTTC
TRBV6-5	TRBJ2-3	few	.	CASSDLGDPQYF	TGTGCCAGCAGTGACCTAGGAGATCCGCAGTATTTT
TRBV7-9	TRBJ2-1	.	TRBD2	CASKGGGIYNEQFF	TGTGCCAGCAAGGGCGGGGGGATCTACAATGAGCAGTTCTTC
TRBV7-2	TRBJ2-3	.	TRBD2	CASSLTGTSGGLSTDTQYF	TGTGCCAGCAGCCTAACCGGGACTAGCGGGGGCCTTAGCACAGATACGCAGTATTTT
TRBV4-3	TRBJ2-1	.	.	CASSQDGGPEQFF	TGCGCCAGCAGCCAAGACGGCGGGCCAGAGCAGTTCTTC
TRBV20-1	TRBJ1-4	.	.	CSASSAMQFF	TGCAGTGCTAGTTCAGCGATGCAGTTTTTT
TRBV7-2	TRBJ1-1	.	.	CASSPDRTGTEAFF	TGTGCCAGCAGCCCGGACAGAACGGGCACTGAAGCTTTCTTT
TRBV20-1	TRBJ1-5	.	TRBD1	CSAEPAGGPQPQHF	TGCAGTGCCGAACCCGCAGGGGGCCCTCAGCCCCAGCATTTT
TRBV6-1	TRBJ2-5	.	TRBD1	CASSVKQGPETQYF	TGTGCCAGCAGTGTAAAACAGGGGCCGGAGACCCAGTACTTC
TRBV6-6	TRBJ2-1	.	TRBD2	CASSYSSRGGHEQFF	TGTGCCAGCAGTTACTCGTCGCGGGGGGGCCACGAGCAGTTCTTC
TRBV4-3	TRBJ2-7	.	.	CASSQETLLGGFDEQYF	TGCGCCAGCAGCCAAGAGACACTACTCGGGGGTTTTGACGAGCAGTACTTC
TRBV7-9	TRBJ2-5	.	TRBD1	CASSFHRGQETQYF	TGTGCCAGCAGCTTCCACAGGGGGCAAGAGACCCAGTACTTC
TRBV6-6	TRBJ1-5	.	TRBD1	CASSPRQGLDQPQHF	TGTGCCAGCAGTCCTAGACAGGGTTTGGATCAGCCCCAGCATTTT